Sequencing of this TCR beta chain was carried out in a study of prognosis after radiotherapy for stage I lung cancer. Study context: About 5 patients had oligometastatic NSCLC after their primary tumor was surgically resected, and more than eleven patients had newly diagnosed primary stage I lung tumors. The tumors were adenocarcinoma in approximately 13 patients (squamous cell carcinoma in six or seven). There were no patients who received concurrent therapy with stereotactic body radiotherapy.

Multiplex PCR, run in two rounds, amplified TCR beta CDR3 from genomic DNA. Round one of PCR was performed, and it used primers specific to each TRBV and TRBJ gene. Using its own MiXCR run on the multiplex PCR reads, TCRdb lists one record per CDR3 protein. The sample has approximately 35,000 distinct CDR3 sequences; less than 40% are singletons. Germline CDR1 MDHEN, CDR2 SYDVKM. The ends lost 7 bases at V and 4 bases at J; junction bases unmatched: 7. The CDR3 is 14 residues long. Study-level points and caveats: Metastatic and non-metastatic patients reportedly diverged in TRBV and TRBJ gene usage.

Turning to this clonotype: No antigen is known for it.

This clonotype originated in a donor older than 45 with non-small cell lung cancer. This chain links TRBV28 with TRBJ2-5; 9 bases are a match to TRBD1. The sequenced sample was PBMCs, obtained before or after stereotactic body radiation therapy (not recorded which). CDR3 sequence reads: CASIPYRGRETQYF. CDR3 DNA sequence: TGTGCCAGCATCCCGTACAGGGGGCGAGAGACCCAGTACTTC.